The source of this T cell receptor beta chain is a study of blood T cell repertoires in COVID-19. Study information: There were acute and convalescent COVID-19 samples, and they came from the United States, Italy and Spain.

Which cohort a participant joined came from the clinical history participants gave. Sequenced by immunoSEQ multiplex PCR; TCRdb stores in-frame clones only, minus some. This table has roughly 170,000 clones, around four fifths appearing once. The receptor was derived from a woman aged 45 to 65 in a cohort exposed to, infected with or recovered from COVID-19 (not recorded which). What was sequenced was PBMCs or T cells enriched from blood (not recorded which).

In DNA, the CDR3 is TGTGCCAGCTCACCCCCGACAGGATTCGGCTACGAGCAGTACTTC. Residues: CASSPPTGFGYEQYF. This chain connects TRBV18 to TRBJ2-7; D is perhaps TRBD1 (6 bases). The germline V gene has CDR1 KGHSH and CDR2 LQKENI. The CDR3 covers 15 residues. With 3 bases removed from V and 3 bases from J, the gap between germline ends came to 15 bases.